This TCR beta chain was sequenced during a study of OX40 agonist ivuxolimab in advanced cancers. Background on the study: The drug used for patients, ivuxolimab, was an agonistic anti-OX40 (CD134) antibody. Partial responses were achieved by three patients, of whom one had hepatocellular carcinoma and two had cutaneous melanoma. The diagnoses of dose-escalation patients were hepatocellular carcinoma, melanoma, renal cell or head and neck cancer. Findings of the study overall: Doses of 0.1 to 3.0 mg/kg were accompanied by clonal expansion of CD4+ and CD8+ blood T cells by week 6.

As for this clone: Its matching antigen is unknown.

Repertoires were generated with immunoSEQ multiplex PCR, while TCRdb's copy carries only in-frame clones and drops some. Here the sample spans 92,000 or so clones, 80% to 90% being singletons. V shed 2 bases and J shed 3 bases, with 22 bases lying between them. The CDR3 has 18 residues. Germline CDR1 MGHRA, CDR2 YSYEKL. Sample: CD4+ or CD8+ T cells sorted from blood, taken in a trial of the OX40 agonist ivuxolimab. The sequence came from an adult with an advanced solid tumor such as melanoma, head and neck, liver or kidney cancer. The chain combines TRBV4-1 with TRBJ1-1, with D possibly being TRBD1 (5 bases). CDR3 DNA: TGCGCCAGCAGCCAACCGGCCCGGGGACGGGGCGGAGACACTGAAGCTTTCTTT. Amino acids: CASSQPARGRGGDTEAFF.